This entry lists 15 T cell receptor beta chains sequenced from one sample in a study of T cell responses to AZD1222 COVID-19 vaccine. Profiled with immunoSEQ multiplex PCR; TCRdb holds only in-frame clones, not every one. The sample consists of 75,000 to 90,000 clones, about 92% of them appearing once. Material: peripheral blood, obtained 28 days after the second AZD1222 dose. These receptors all come from an adult who received the AZD1222 COVID-19 vaccine.

This chain uses TRBV3-1 (or the pseudogene TRBV3-2) with TRBJ2-3; D is perhaps TRBD2 (6 bases). V was shortened by 5 bases and J by 8 bases, with 11 bases between the two germline ends. The CDR3 is made up of 12 amino acids. Germline V gene lookup returns CDR1 LGHDT and CDR2 YNNKEL (reference sequence). CDR3: CASSFQEGTQYF. CDR3 DNA: TGTGCCAGCAGCTTCCAGGAGGGTACGCAGTATTTT.

This sequence joins TRBV19 and TRBJ1-2; D remains unclear. V lost 5 bases, J lost 7 bases, and 17 bases lay in between. Germline loops: CDR1 LNHDA, CDR2 SQIVND (reference sequence). This CDR3 has 14 residues. The DNA of the CDR3 is TGTGCCAGTAGTCCTACTTCATCCCCGTCTGGCTACACCTTC. Amino acids: CASSPTSSPSGYTF.

The chain combines TRBV6-2 or TRBV6-3 with TRBJ2-5, with D uncertain. This CDR3 spans 15 amino acids. The germline V gene has CDR1 MNHEY and CDR2 SVGEGT. With 6 bases removed from V and 1 base from J, the gap between germline ends came to 15 bases. CDR3 sequence reads: CASSRTRWSQETQYF. The CDR3 DNA sequence: TGTGCCAGCAGCAGGACCCGTTGGTCCCAAGAGACCCAGTACTTC.

Only a few counts were recorded for this clone. Written as DNA, the CDR3 is TGTGCCAGTAGTGGGGGGGACGGGTACACAGATACGCAGTATTTT. Its translation is CASSGGDGYTDTQYF. The chain joins TRBV19 to TRBJ2-3; 7 bases match TRBD2. CDR3 length: 15 residues. Germline CDR1 LNHDA, CDR2 SQIVND (reference sequence). The ends lost 5 bases at V and 2 bases at J; junction bases unmatched: 7.

V is TRBV6-2 or TRBV6-3 and J is TRBJ1-3, with 9 bases lining up with TRBD1. The CDR3 runs to 15 residues. Trimming removed 5 bases from V and 4 bases from J; junction bases left unmatched: 6. In germline, CDR1 is MNHEY, CDR2 SVGEGT. The CDR3, as DNA: TGTGCCAGCAGTCGGGACAGGGTCAGAGGAAACACCATATATTTT. Residues: CASSRDRVRGNTIYF.

The V and J genes are TRBV12-5 and TRBJ1-5, with D unclear. The CDR3 is 15 amino acids. V lost 1 base and J lost 3, with 10 bases in between. Per germline, CDR1 LGHNT and CDR2 FRNRAP. CDR3 loop: CASGLEAAANQPQHF. The DNA of the CDR3 is TGTGCTAGTGGTTTGGAAGCGGCAGCCAATCAGCCCCAGCATTTT.

The chain has TRBV27 and TRBJ1-1; D gene ambiguous. Trimming took 5 bases from V and 4 from J, leaving 11 bases between them. Looked up from germline, CDR1 is MNHEY and CDR2 is SMNVEV (reference sequence). There are 13 residues in the CDR3. Here the CDR3 reads CASSLKSGTEAFF. CDR3 coding DNA: TGTGCCAGCAGTCTAAAAAGTGGCACTGAAGCTTTCTTT.

This clone came up a few times. The J gene is TRBJ2-1, the V gene TRBV29-1; possible D gene TRBD2, 5 bases. Germline V gene sequence: CDR1 SQVTM, CDR2 ANQGSEA. The CDR3 consists of 13 residues. Trimming shortened V by 7 bases and J by 4 bases, and 14 bases separated the two germline ends. As DNA, the CDR3 is TGCAGCGCTTACCCGCGGGTATACAATGAGCAGTTCTTC. Translating it yields CSAYPRVYNEQFF.

This sequence joins TRBV7-8 and TRBJ2-2; 11 bases match TRBD2. CDR1 and CDR2 from the germline V gene are SGHVS and FQNEAQ. This CDR3 is built from 15 residues. J lost 4 bases, V lost 5 bases, and 3 bases had no gene match. The CDR3 nucleotides are TGTGCCAGCAGCGTTAGCGGGAGGGGCACCGGGGAGCTGTTTTTT. It translates to CASSVSGRGTGELFF.

This clone was picked up one time. V is TRBV5-1 and J is TRBJ1-2; 8 nucleotides agree with TRBD1. Germline loops: CDR1 SGHRS, CDR2 YFSETQ. The CDR3 contains 19 residues. With V trimmed by 0 bases and J by 3 bases, 16 bases remained unmatched. In DNA, the CDR3 is TGCGCCAGCAGCTTGGCAGGACAGGGAGGCATGGGATCGGACTATGGCTACACCTTC. This encodes CASSLAGQGGMGSDYGYTF.

The CDR3 DNA follows: TGTGCCAGCAGTTACTCGGGGACCCAGTACTTC. Amino acid sequence: CASSYSGTQYF. This chain joins TRBV6-2 or TRBV6-3 and TRBJ2-5, with D uncertain. The CDR3 is 11 amino acids. The germline gives CDR1 MNHEY, CDR2 SVGEGT. The V end was cut by 0 bases, the J end by 7 bases, with 3 bases between.

This chain connects TRBV28 to TRBJ1-1, with TRBD1 matching 7 bases. The trim removed 6 bases at V and 1 base at J, leaving 5 bases unmatched. Germline V gene data show CDR1 as MDHEN and CDR2 as SYDVKM. The CDR3 has 14 residues. The CDR3 region is CASRYRGRNTEAFF. CDR3 DNA sequence: TGTGCCAGCAGATACAGGGGTCGGAACACTGAAGCTTTCTTT.

The rearrangement joins TRBV2 to TRBJ1-5; D might be TRBD1 (6 bases). Germline V gene sequence: CDR1 SNHLY, CDR2 FYNNEI. The CDR3 totals 13 residues. V lost 7 bases to trimming and J lost 4 bases, with 11 bases between them. The chain's CDR3 is CASTQDRNQPQHF. CDR3 DNA: TGTGCCAGCACCCAGGACAGAAATCAGCCCCAGCATTTT.

About this clone itself: One junction end does not reproduce the germline sequence, and a read error may be involved. The chain couples TRBV3-1 (or the pseudogene TRBV3-2) to TRBJ1-2; D ambiguous. CDR1 and CDR2 from the germline V gene are LGHDT and YNNKEL (reference sequence). This CDR3 has 12 amino acids. CDR3 residues: CASSQGERGRAF. CDR3 bases: TGTGCCAGCAGCCAAGGCGAACGTGGAAGGGCCTTC.

The sample holds one count of this clone. The V and J genes are TRBV19 and TRBJ1-5; 9 bases agree with TRBD1. Germline-derived CDR1 and CDR2 are LNHDA and SQIVND (reference sequence). V dropped 5 bases and J dropped 6; count of bases not matched to a gene: 11. This CDR3 has 16 residues. The CDR3 reads CASSPETGGVGQPQHF. The CDR3 region has the DNA TGTGCCAGTAGTCCTGAGACAGGGGGGGTAGGTCAGCCCCAGCATTTT.